Listed below are T cell receptor beta chains from one sample, sequenced in a study of blood T cell repertoires in COVID-19. Some clones are missing from TCRdb's copy, which holds only in-frame ones; the method was immunoSEQ multiplex PCR. This sample has 130,000 to 150,000 clones, with 65% to 80% found just once. The sample taken for sequencing was peripheral blood. The receptors here all came from a woman aged 60-75 years with acute or convalescent COVID-19. Both conserved end residues are part of each CDR3. The D gene is left open where the match is weak. Size values are once, few and many counts, or a class for expanded clones, and some rows have none.

size | J | D | V | CDR3 | DNA
- | TRBJ2-2 | TRBD2 | TRBV6-5 | CASSASGVTKELFF | TGTGCCAGCAGCGCTAGCGGGGTGACTAAGGAGCTGTTTTTT
- | TRBJ2-1 | TRBD2 | TRBV7-8 | CASSLGGRSYNEQFF | TGTGCCAGCAGCTTAGGCGGGAGATCCTACAATGAGCAGTTCTTC
- | TRBJ2-3 | - | TRBV21-1 | CASSILAGSADTQYF | TGTGCCAGCAGCATTCTAGCGGGCTCGGCAGATACGCAGTATTTT
- | TRBJ1-2 | - | TRBV7-8 | CASSPHLGTSRGYTF | TGTGCCAGCAGCCCACACCTCGGGACATCGCGTGGCTACACCTTC
- | TRBJ2-1 | - | TRBV24-1 | CATSKDYYNEQFF | TGTGCCACCAGTAAGGACTACTACAATGAGCAGTTCTTC
once | TRBJ2-5 | - | TRBV28 | CASSKETQYF | TGTGCCAGCAGCAAAGAGACCCAGTACTTC
- | TRBJ1-1 | - | TRBV18 | CASSEAVRTEAFF | TGTGCCAGCTCAGAAGCAGTGCGGACTGAAGCTTTCTTT
- | TRBJ2-1 | TRBD2 | TRBV5-4 | CASSQSSGRPDNEQFF | TGTGCCAGCAGCCAATCTAGCGGGAGGCCAGACAATGAGCAGTTCTTC
- | TRBJ2-1 | TRBD2 | TRBV27 | CASSFRRTSGRTTYNEQFF | TGTGCCAGCAGTTTTAGACGGACTAGCGGGAGGACTACCTACAATGAGCAGTTCTTC
- | TRBJ2-1 | TRBD1 | TRBV28 | CASSPKPGQYNEQFF | TGTGCCAGCAGTCCCAAACCGGGACAGTACAATGAGCAGTTCTTC
- | TRBJ2-1 | TRBD2 | TRBV19 | CASGDPGTSASNEQFF | TGTGCCAGTGGGGACCCCGGGACTAGCGCCTCCAATGAGCAGTTCTTC
- | TRBJ2-3 | TRBD1 | TRBV9 | CASSTRQGAGTDTQYF | TGTGCCAGCAGCACTCGGCAGGGGGCAGGCACAGATACGCAGTATTTT
- | TRBJ2-1 | TRBD2 | TRBV11-2 | CASSFVLAGGYNEQFF | TGTGCCAGCAGCTTTGTACTAGCGGGAGGGTACAATGAGCAGTTCTTC
once | TRBJ1-1 | - | TRBV9 | CASSVGVMNTEAFF | TGTGCCAGCAGCGTCGGGGTTATGAACACTGAAGCTTTCTTT
- | TRBJ2-3 | TRBD1 | TRBV7-8 | CASSLGAGGDTQYF | TGTGCCAGCAGCTTAGGGGCAGGGGGAGATACGCAGTATTTT
- | TRBJ2-5 | TRBD1 | TRBV19 | CASSITGQGHQETQYF | TGTGCCAGTAGTATAACGGGACAGGGCCACCAAGAGACCCAGTACTTC
- | TRBJ2-2 | TRBD2 | TRBV5-4 | CASSLGASGNTGELFF | TGTGCCAGCAGCCTCGGGGCTAGCGGAAACACCGGGGAGCTGTTTTTT
- | TRBJ1-2 | TRBD1 | TRBV28 | CASSRPSGGYGYTF | TGTGCCAGCAGTCGACCCTCAGGGGGGTATGGCTACACCTTC
few | TRBJ1-1 | - | TRBV19 | CASSIPEGVLSEAFF | TGTGCCAGTAGTATTCCTGAGGGGGTCCTCTCTGAAGCTTTCTTT
- | TRBJ2-4 | - | TRBV5-1 | CASSLKPNVAKNIQYF | TGCGCCAGCAGCTTGAAGCCCAATGTAGCCAAAAACATTCAGTACTTC
- | TRBJ1-5 | - | TRBV7-9 | CASPFGRSSQPQHF | TGTGCCAGCCCTTTTGGCAGATCATCACAGCCCCAGCATTTT
- | TRBJ2-2 | TRBD2 | TRBV9 | CASSPRLAGSLTGELFF | TGTGCCAGCAGCCCTCGTCTAGCGGGGTCTTTGACCGGGGAGCTGTTTTTT
few | TRBJ1-5 | TRBD1 | TRBV19 | CASSIDLGTGNQPQHF | TGTGCCAGTAGTATAGACCTAGGGACAGGGAATCAGCCCCAGCATTTT
- | TRBJ2-7 | - | TRBV5-1 | CASSLGQGSHEQYF | TGCGCCAGCAGCTTGGGTCAGGGTTCCCACGAGCAGTACTTC